The 28 T cell receptor beta chains below come from one sample, sequenced in a study of identical twins. MiXCR, applied by TCRdb to the 5' RACE reads, yields one record per CDR3 protein. The sample has some 190,000 distinct CDR3 sequences; approximately 16% are singletons. These data were also filed under a second study, of T cells expressing NK-cell markers.

Sequencing was carried out using CD8+ T cells sorted from blood. These receptors all stem from a young woman in good health.

This clonotype was seen repeatedly, ten times or more. The chain has TRBV4-3 and TRBJ2-5; 7 bases line up with TRBD2. The CDR3 spans 14 residues. CDR1 is LGHNA, CDR2 YSLEER, per germline. The V gene end was trimmed by 0 bases and the J gene end by 3 bases; junction bases not matched to a gene: 1. The chain's CDR3 is CASSQDGREETQYF. CDR3 nucleotides: TGCGCCAGCAGCCAAGATGGGAGGGAAGAGACCCAGTACTTC.

This clonotype was counted a few times. V gene TRBV6-2 or TRBV6-3 combines with J gene TRBJ2-2; the match to TRBD2 covers 10 bases. CDR1 is MNHEY and CDR2 is SVGEGT in the germline V gene. The CDR3 sequence is 17 residues long. V lost 2 bases and J lost 3; bases outside the gene matches: 6. The CDR3 here is CASSYSGGDLYTGELFF. The CDR3, as DNA: TGTGCCAGCAGTTACAGCGGGGGGGATTTGTACACCGGGGAGCTGTTTTTT.

The chain has TRBV28 and TRBJ2-3, with TRBD2 as a possible D gene (5 bases). Trimming took 6 bases from V and 4 from J, leaving 14 bases between them. The CDR3 totals 14 residues. Germline CDR1 MDHEN, CDR2 SYDVKM. DNA of the CDR3: TGTGCCAGCAGGAGACTCCTTAGCGCAGATACGCAGTATTTT. Protein sequence: CASRRLLSADTQYF.

The J gene is TRBJ2-5, the V gene TRBV11-2; D is perhaps TRBD2 (5 bases). The CDR3 loop spans 13 amino acids. Germline V CDR1 and CDR2: SGHAT, FQNNGV. With 6 bases removed from V and 2 bases from J, the gap between germline ends came to 10 bases. CDR3: CASRLPGQETQYF. The CDR3 coding sequence is TGTGCCAGCAGACTCCCGGGGCAAGAGACCCAGTACTTC.

The V call is TRBV30, the J call TRBJ2-7; 7 bases are shared with TRBD2. V trimming: 0 bases; J trimming: 0 bases; junction bases outside the gene matches: 5. The CDR3 is made up of 15 amino acids. Germline V gene sequence: CDR1 GTSNPN, CDR2 SVGIG (reference sequence). CDR3 in amino acids: CAWSVLAGVSYEQYF. As DNA, the CDR3 is TGTGCCTGGAGTGTACTCGCGGGAGTCTCCTACGAGCAGTACTTC. The full variable domain, rest sourced from reference TRBV30 and TRBJ2-7, is SQTIHQWPATLVQPVGSPLSLECTVEGTSNPNLYWYRQAAGRGLQLLFYSVGIGQISSEVPQNLSASRPQDRQFILSSKKLLLSDSGFYLCAWSVLAGVSYEQYFGPGTRLTVT.

The V call is TRBV19, the J call TRBJ2-3; D gene ambiguous. This CDR3 has 18 amino acids. Germline lookup yields CDR1 LNHDA and CDR2 SQIVND (reference sequence). Trimming took 7 bases from V and 4 from J, leaving 27 bases between them. The CDR3 nucleotides read TGTGCCAGTACCGTTGGAGCAGGTTGGGGTAATGTGGCAGATACGCAGTATTTT. The encoded protein is CASTVGAGWGNVADTQYF.

This clonotype has a handful of counts. V usage is TRBV6-2 or TRBV6-3 and J usage is TRBJ2-7; possibly TRBD1 for D (5 bases). Looked up from germline, CDR1 is MNHEY and CDR2 is SVGEGT. Trimming took 7 bases from V and 2 from J, leaving 21 bases between them. The CDR3 is 16 amino acids. CDR3 loop: CASNPSQGLATYEQYF. The CDR3 region has the DNA TGTGCCAGCAACCCCTCCCAGGGCCTCGCCACCTACGAGCAGTACTTC.

This clonotype came up many times. The chain recombines TRBV6-2 or TRBV6-3 with TRBJ2-3; 9 bases agree with TRBD2. Germline lookup yields CDR1 MNHEY and CDR2 SVGEGT. V was pared by 8 bases and J by 2 bases, with 8 bases of the junction left unmatched. The CDR3 is 15 residues long. CDR3 region: CASQKWTSATDTQYF. CDR3 coding DNA: TGTGCCAGCCAAAAATGGACTAGCGCCACAGATACGCAGTATTTT.

This clonotype was observed a few times. This chain links TRBV9 with TRBJ2-7; D not certain. Trimming removed 3 bases from V and 6 bases from J, with 10 bases in between. CDR1 and CDR2 (germline): SGDLS, YYNGEE. The CDR3 spans 12 residues. The CDR3 nucleotides read TGTGCCAGCAGCGCGTACTCGGGCGAGCAGTACTTC. The encoded protein is CASSAYSGEQYF. Together with reference TRBV9 and TRBJ2-7, the CDR3 gives the full variable domain: DSGVTQTPKHLITATGQRVTLRCSPRSGDLSVYWYQQSLDQGLQFLIQYYNGEERAKGNILERFSAQQFPDLHSELNLSSLELGDSALYFCASSAYSGEQYFGPGTRLTVT.

This clonotype was picked up one time. The chain combines TRBV27 with TRBJ2-1; 7 bases map to TRBD2. Per the germline V gene, CDR1 is MNHEY and CDR2 is SMNVEV (reference sequence). J lost 6 bases, V lost 5 bases, and 10 bases had no gene match. This CDR3 has 15 residues. The CDR3 sequence is CASSPAGGWGNEQFF. The DNA of the CDR3 is TGTGCCAGCAGTCCCGCCGGGGGGTGGGGCAATGAGCAGTTCTTC.

This clonotype has a handful of counts. The rearrangement links TRBV6-5 to TRBJ2-7; D is perhaps TRBD1 (6 bases). In germline, CDR1 is MNHEY, CDR2 SVGAGI. The CDR3 length is 15 residues. V was pared by 0 bases and J by 3 bases, with 12 bases between. In nucleotides, the CDR3 is TGTGCCAGCAGTTACTCGGTGGGGGCGGTCTACGAGCAGTACTTC. This sequence encodes CASSYSVGAVYEQYF.

This clonotype was seen ten or more times. CDR3 in amino acids: CASSLGTLAGGQSTTFF. As DNA, the CDR3 is TGCGCCAGCAGCTTGGGGACCTTAGCGGGGGGCCAGAGCACTACGTTCTTC. The rearrangement links TRBV5-1 to TRBJ2-1; 10 bases align to TRBD2. This CDR3 spans 17 amino acids. The V and J ends lost 0 bases and 15 bases, in that order; junction bases with no gene match: 18. Germline lookup yields CDR1 SGHRS and CDR2 YFSETQ. Combining the CDR3 with reference TRBV5-1 and TRBJ2-1 gives the whole variable domain KAGVTQTPRYLIKTRGQQVTLSCSPISGHRSVSWYQQTPGQGLQFLFEYFSETQRNKGNFPGRFSGRQFSNSRSEMNVSTLELGDSALYLCASSLGTLAGGQSTTFFGPGTRLTVL.

The chain uses TRBV12-3 or TRBV12-4 and TRBJ2-4; the D is unclear. The CDR3 contains 13 residues. V dropped 5 bases and J dropped 15 bases, with 20 bases sitting between them. The CDR3 sequence is CASSPSTPSGLYF. For the CDR3, the DNA is TGTGCCAGCAGTCCCTCTACTCCTTCGGGCCTGTACTTC.

This clonotype was seen more than once but under ten times. The genes are TRBV29-1 and TRBJ2-7; unclear D gene. V was trimmed by 5 bases and J by 4 bases, leaving 18 bases between them. Germline CDR1 is SQVTM and CDR2 is ANQGSEA. The CDR3 is made up of 14 amino acids. CDR3 DNA: TGCAGCGTTACGGCGTCTAGTCGACCTTACGAGCAGTACTTC. This gives the protein CSVTASSRPYEQYF.

This clonotype came up a few times. CDR3 protein: CATSRDKANTGELFF. The CDR3 DNA is TGTGCCACCAGCAGGGATAAGGCCAACACCGGGGAGCTGTTTTTT. The rearrangement joins TRBV15 to TRBJ2-2, with unresolved D. The germline gives CDR1 LNHNV, CDR2 YYDKDF (reference sequence). Trimming pared 3 bases from V and 2 bases from J, leaving 10 bases between. The CDR3 sequence is 15 residues long.

This clonotype has just a few counts. The gene calls are TRBV4-3 and TRBJ1-2, with D unresolved. Germline CDR1 is LGHNA and CDR2 is YSLEER. V lost 1 base and J lost 2, with 5 bases in between. This CDR3 is 13 amino acids long. Here the CDR3 DNA reads TGCGCCAGCAGCCAAGGATTGAACTATGGCTACACCTTC. It yields the protein CASSQGLNYGYTF.

This clonotype was recorded at least ten times. The genes are TRBV12-3 or TRBV12-4 and TRBJ2-7; no clear D. There are 11 residues in the CDR3. Trimming stripped 3 bases from V and 4 bases from J, with 4 bases between. The CDR3 nucleotides are TGTGCCAGCAGTTTTAAGTACGAGCAGTACTTC. As protein: CASSFKYEQYF.

This clonotype was counted only a few times. This rearrangement joins TRBV4-3 to TRBJ2-5; 13 bases are shared with TRBD2. The CDR3 has 17 amino acids. Germline loops: CDR1 LGHNA, CDR2 YSLEER. Germline trimming cut 4 bases from V and 4 bases from J; bases unmatched to any gene: 9. This chain's CDR3 is CASSPGLAGALGETQYF. The CDR3 nucleotides are TGCGCCAGCAGCCCCGGACTAGCGGGAGCATTGGGAGAGACCCAGTACTTC.

V is TRBV6-2 or TRBV6-3 and J is TRBJ2-7, with 9 nucleotides matching TRBD1. This CDR3 is built from 12 residues. Germline V CDR1 and CDR2: MNHEY, SVGEGT. J lost 3 bases, V lost 10 bases, and 4 bases had no gene match. CDR3 DNA: TGTGCCACCCAGGGACAGGGCTACGAGCAGTACTTC. It specifies CATQGQGYEQYF.

This chain connects TRBV6-2 or TRBV6-3 to TRBJ2-6, with D perhaps TRBD1 or TRBD2 (5 bases each). Germline lookup yields CDR1 MNHEY and CDR2 SVGEGT. The CDR3 is 22 residues long. V was pared by 0 bases and J by 0 bases, with 24 bases between. The CDR3 nucleotides read TGTGCCAGCAGTTACTCGAGCCATTTAGGGACCACTACTATCTCTGGGGCCAACGTCCTGACTTTC. Translating gives CASSYSSHLGTTTISGANVLTF.

The genes are TRBV2 and TRBJ2-1; D uncertain. With 2 bases removed from V and 0 bases from J, the gap between germline ends came to 8 bases. The germline gives CDR1 SNHLY, CDR2 FYNNEI. This CDR3 contains 15 residues. The CDR3 sequence is CASSERLSSYNEQFF. DNA for the CDR3: TGTGCCAGCAGTGAAAGGTTGAGCTCCTACAATGAGCAGTTCTTC.

This sequence joins TRBV5-1 and TRBJ1-1; D gene ambiguous. From germline, CDR1 is SGHRS and CDR2 YFSETQ. With 0 bases removed from V and 4 bases from J, the gap between germline ends came to 13 bases. The CDR3 is 15 residues long. This chain's CDR3 is CASSLDLGSGTEAFF. As DNA, the CDR3 is TGCGCCAGCAGCTTGGATTTAGGTTCGGGCACTGAAGCTTTCTTT.

This clonotype was counted many times. The chain recombines TRBV5-1 with TRBJ2-5; D not certain. CDR3 length: 12 residues. The germline V gene has CDR1 SGHRS and CDR2 YFSETQ. Trimming left V 4 bases short and J 10 bases short, with 14 bases between. CDR3 amino acids: CASSQITTRQYF. CDR3 DNA: TGCGCCAGCAGCCAAATTACGACGCGCCAGTACTTC.

In this sample, this clonotype turned up a few times. This chain connects TRBV6-2 or TRBV6-3 to TRBJ2-3, with 10 bases fitting TRBD1. Trimming at V came to 5 bases and at J to 1 base, leaving 3 bases not matched to a gene. This CDR3 has 15 amino acids. Germline V gene lookup returns CDR1 MNHEY and CDR2 SVGEGT. The CDR3 DNA follows: TGTGCCAGCAGTATGACAGGGGGCGGCACAGATACGCAGTATTTT. This encodes CASSMTGGGTDTQYF.

This clonotype showed up just a few times. V is TRBV2 and J is TRBJ2-7; D is unclear. The V gene's germline CDR1 is SNHLY and CDR2 FYNNEI. Between the trimmed V and J ends, which lost 7 bases and 3 bases, there was a span of 19 bases. The CDR3 has 15 amino acids. DNA of the CDR3: TGTGCCAGCAACGCAAACAACCGGCAGTACTACGAGCAGTACTTC. This encodes CASNANNRQYYEQYF.

This sequence joins TRBV4-3 and TRBJ1-2; 7 bases match TRBD1. CDR1 is LGHNA, CDR2 YSLEER, per germline. J lost 7 bases, V lost 1 base, and 9 bases had no gene match. This CDR3 region has 15 residues. Here the CDR3 DNA reads TGCGCCAGCAGCCAAGTTGGCAGGGGGTTTGGTGGCTACACCTTC. Protein sequence: CASSQVGRGFGGYTF.

The V and J genes are TRBV29-1 and TRBJ2-7; D is undetermined. The V gene's germline CDR1 is SQVTM and CDR2 ANQGSEA. This CDR3 is built from 12 residues. Trimming left V 3 bases short and J 1 base short, with 7 bases between. The CDR3 region has the DNA TGCAGCGTTGATTACGGTTCCTACGAGCAGTACTTC. Translating gives CSVDYGSYEQYF.

CDR3 in DNA: TGTGCTAGTGGGATCGTTGGAGTCCCCTACAATGAGCAGTTCTTC. This encodes CASGIVGVPYNEQFF. The chain recombines TRBV12-5 with TRBJ2-1; D is ambiguous. Trimming took off 6 bases at V and 2 bases at J, with 14 bases between the two ends. Looked up from germline, CDR1 is LGHNT and CDR2 is FRNRAP. The CDR3 length is 15 residues.